What follows are 19 T cell receptor beta chains derived from one specimen sequenced in a study of cytomegalovirus exposure and HLA in healthy donors. Both 60 Vbeta primers and 13 Jbeta primers went into the PCR. The method was immunoSEQ multiplex PCR; TCRdb's version includes in-frame clones alone and lacks a portion of them. The table shows around 100,000 clones, with 82% occurring only once. The sample consisted of PBMCs. Every receptor here comes from a woman between 18 and 29 years old in good health and CMV-seronegative.

The rearrangement links TRBV11-2 to TRBJ2-7; 11 nucleotides align to TRBD2. There are 17 residues in the CDR3. V dropped 2 bases and J dropped 0; count of bases not matched to a gene: 6. Germline-derived CDR1 and CDR2 are SGHAT and FQNNGV. This CDR3 reads CASSLLAGGLTSYEQYF. CDR3 bases: TGTGCCAGCAGCTTACTAGCGGGAGGACTAACCTCCTACGAGCAGTACTTC.

The chain recombines TRBV5-1 with TRBJ2-3; D not resolved. This CDR3 region has 14 residues. Trimming took off 3 bases at V and 0 bases at J, with 8 bases between the two ends. CDR1 and CDR2 from the germline V gene are SGHRS and YFSETQ. CDR3 nucleotide sequence: TGCGCCAGCAGCTCGATTACTAGCACAGATACGCAGTATTTT. Protein product: CASSSITSTDTQYF.

This clone showed up just once. This chain joins TRBV5-6 and TRBJ2-7; TRBD2 matches 8 bases. Trimming removed 6 bases from V and 4 bases from J; junction bases left unmatched: 15. The CDR3 has 16 amino acids. Germline CDR1 SGHDT, CDR2 YYEEEE. The CDR3 DNA is TGTGCCAGCAACTCGCCCCTCGGGGGGGCCAGTTACGAGCAGTACTTC. This sequence encodes CASNSPLGGASYEQYF.

This rearrangement joins TRBV6-5 to TRBJ1-1, with TRBD1 identical over 7 bases. The CDR3 is 14 amino acids. Germline assignment: CDR1 MNHEY and CDR2 SVGAGI. J lost 4 bases, V lost 4 bases, and 6 bases had no gene match. CDR3 bases: TGTGCCAGCAGTTTTCGGACAGGTCTCACTGAAGCTTTCTTT. This gives the protein CASSFRTGLTEAFF.

The chain has TRBV5-4 and TRBJ2-5; 11 bases agree with TRBD2. Losses at the gene ends were 4 bases for V and 5 bases for J; bases not matched to a gene: 7. The CDR3 has 15 amino acids. Germline CDR1 reads SGHNT; CDR2 reads YYREEE (reference sequence). DNA for the CDR3: TGTGCCAGCAGCGATAGCGGGAGGGCCGGGGAGACCCAGTACTTC. This codes for CASSDSGRAGETQYF.

CDR3 sequence (DNA): TGTGCTAGTGGCTTCTCGGGCGGGAAGGGGGAGACCCAGTACTTC. Protein: CASGFSGGKGETQYF. V and J are TRBV12-5 and TRBJ2-5; a weak D match, TRBD2 (6 bases). This CDR3 has 15 amino acids. Germline V gene sequence: CDR1 LGHNT, CDR2 FRNRAP. Trimming pared 6 bases from V and 5 bases from J, leaving 19 bases between.

The chain recombines TRBV7-9 with TRBJ1-5; 7 bases line up with TRBD1. Germline assignment: CDR1 SEHNR and CDR2 FQNEAQ (reference sequence). The CDR3 sequence is 14 residues long. Trimming took 1 base from V and 6 from J; bases not matched to a gene: 3. The CDR3 here is CASSLDRGTQPQHF. The CDR3 region has the DNA TGTGCCAGCAGCTTAGACAGGGGTACTCAGCCCCAGCATTTT.

The chain has TRBV9 and TRBJ1-2, with no clear D. The V gene's germline CDR1 is SGDLS and CDR2 YYNGEE. The CDR3 is 10 residues long. Trimming took off 4 bases at V and 8 bases at J, with 6 bases between the two ends. The chain's CDR3 is CASSPGGYTF. As DNA, the CDR3 is TGTGCCAGCAGCCCCGGGGGCTACACCTTC.

V usage is TRBV7-2 and J usage is TRBJ1-3; D gene ambiguous. This CDR3 has 13 amino acids. CDR1 is SGHTA and CDR2 is FQGNSA in the germline V gene. V shed 2 bases and J shed 7 bases, with 9 bases lying between them. CDR3 sequence: CASSLIRRNTIYF. In DNA form, the CDR3 reads TGTGCCAGCAGCTTAATTAGGCGGAACACCATATATTTT.

The rearrangement links TRBV19 to TRBJ2-1; maybe TRBD2 (5 bases). CDR1 and CDR2 from the germline V gene are LNHDA and SQIVND (reference sequence). CDR3 length: 14 amino acids. The ends were cut back, 4 bases at V and 9 bases at J, with 16 bases in the middle. The CDR3: CASSTDVGSTEQFF. For the CDR3, the DNA is TGTGCCAGTAGTACCGATGTGGGGAGCACTGAGCAGTTCTTC.

The V call is TRBV7-8, the J call TRBJ1-1, with TRBD1 matching 11 bases. The germline V gene encodes CDR1 SGHVS and CDR2 FQNEAQ. V lost 5 bases and J lost 5; bases outside the gene matches: 7. The length of the CDR3 is 15 residues. The CDR3 bases are TGTGCCAGCAGCAAGCGGACAGGGGGCTTTACTGAAGCTTTCTTT. As protein: CASSKRTGGFTEAFF.

This clone has more than one count but fewer than ten. One junction end does not reproduce the germline sequence, and a read error may be involved. The V and J genes are TRBV7-7 and TRBJ2-7, with D possibly TRBD1 on 6 matching bases. Germline CDR1 is SSHAT and CDR2 is FNYEAQ (reference sequence). This CDR3 is built from 13 residues. CDR3 DNA: TGTGCTAGCAGCCAGGGGACATCCAACGAGCAGTACTTC. Translated: CASSQGTSNEQYF.

This chain links TRBV6-4 with TRBJ1-2; D is unresolved. The CDR3 extends over 13 amino acids. V gave up 6 bases and J gave up 7 bases, with 15 bases separating them. Germline CDR1 MRHNA, CDR2 SNTAGT. This CDR3 is CASRATVNGGYTF. CDR3 in DNA: TGTGCCAGCAGAGCGACGGTGAACGGTGGCTACACCTTC.

This clone turned up a few times. The chain is built from TRBV6-1 and TRBJ2-7; D might be TRBD1 (6 bases). Germline CDR1 and CDR2: MNHNS and SASEGT. V was pared by 7 bases and J by 5 bases, with 18 bases between. The CDR3 loop spans 14 amino acids. Written as DNA, the CDR3 is TGTGCCAGCACCCAAGCTCCGAAGGGGGACGAGCAGTACTTC. Its translation is CASTQAPKGDEQYF.

This rearrangement joins TRBV13 to TRBJ2-5; D uncertain. The CDR3 is made up of 11 amino acids. Trimming removed 5 bases from V and 5 bases from J, with 6 bases in between. Germline V gene sequence: CDR1 PRHDT, CDR2 FYEKMQ (reference sequence). The CDR3 protein is CASSDGETQYF. The CDR3 DNA follows: TGTGCCAGCAGCGACGGGGAGACCCAGTACTTC.

This CDR3 is CASSLYLNTEAFF. The DNA of the CDR3 is TGTGCCAGCAGCTTATATCTGAACACTGAAGCTTTCTTT. This sequence joins TRBV11-3 and TRBJ1-1; D remains ambiguous. Trimming left V 2 bases short and J 0 bases short, with 4 bases between. CDR1 is SGHNT, CDR2 YENEEA, per germline. CDR3 length: 13 residues.

This clone was counted once. V gene TRBV30 combines with J gene TRBJ1-4; D remains ambiguous. Trimming took 5 bases from V and 2 from J, leaving 12 bases between them. CDR1 GTSNPN and CDR2 SVGIG come from the germline V gene (reference sequence). This CDR3 region has 14 residues. CDR3 DNA: TGTGCCTGGGTCTCTTCGTCGACTAATGAAAAACTGTTTTTT. Translation gives CAWVSSSTNEKLFF.

The chain is built from TRBV6-1 and TRBJ1-4, with a tentative D call TRBD1 (6 bases). The CDR3 spans 17 residues. Per germline, CDR1 MNHNS and CDR2 SASEGT. Trimming left V 0 bases short and J 3 bases short, with 14 bases between. In DNA form, the CDR3 reads TGTGCCAGCAGTGAAGCACAGGGCTTTTTAGCTAATGAAAAACTGTTTTTT. It is translated as CASSEAQGFLANEKLFF.

This chain joins TRBV5-1 and TRBJ2-2, with D perhaps TRBD2 (5 bases). Trimming left V 1 base short and J 7 bases short, with 17 bases between. The CDR3 is made up of 16 amino acids. Germline V CDR1 and CDR2: SGHRS, YFSETQ. The CDR3 nucleotides read TGCGCCAGCAGCTTGACTAGTAGCCGCAATATCGGGGAGCTGTTTTTT. Residues: CASSLTSSRNIGELFF.